These 29 T cell receptor beta chains came from one sample sequenced in a study of blood T cells in healthy people across ages. A second PCR of 7 to 11 cycles used a sample-barcoded 5' primer and a J-beta primer mix. TCRdb re-called the 5' RACE reads through MiXCR, storing one row per CDR3 protein. Of some 1.5 million distinct CDR3 sequences in the sample, 25% to 30% were seen once. The sample comprised blood. Receptor source: a woman in her 30s in good health.

The V gene is TRBV2, the J gene TRBJ2-7; D tentatively reads TRBD1 or TRBD2 (6 bases each). V lost 7 bases to trimming and J lost 2 bases, with 18 bases between them. Germline CDR1 and CDR2: SNHLY and FYNNEI. This CDR3 has 15 residues. CDR3 nucleotides: TGTGCCAGCACCCAAACAGGGACTCCCGCCTACGAGCAGTACTTC. Protein: CASTQTGTPAYEQYF.

In the case of this clonotype: Being one base from a much bigger clone, this may be a read error. This chain joins TRBV7-3 and TRBJ2-1; 9 bases align to TRBD2. Unmatched junction bases numbered 4, after V lost 3 bases and J lost 7 bases. The CDR3 extends over 14 amino acids. CDR1 is SGHTA and CDR2 is FQGTGA in the germline V gene. CDR3 sequence (DNA): TGTGCCAGCAGCTTTGGCGGGGGGGAGAATGAGCAGTTCTTC. This translates into CASSFGGGENEQFF.

This clonotype has just a few counts. The chain uses TRBV21-1 and TRBJ2-5; the DNA was not compared with TRBD2, the D call given in the table. TRBV21-1 is a known pseudogene. CDR3 length: 13 residues. The chain's CDR3 is CASQCGDGETQYF. CDR3 coding DNA: TGTGCCAGCCAGTGCGGGGACGGAGAGACCCAGTACTTC.

The chain joins TRBV7-2 to TRBJ2-1; 13 nucleotides align to TRBD2. Germline lookup yields CDR1 SGHTA and CDR2 FQGNSA. V lost 5 bases, J lost 9 bases, and 13 bases stayed unmatched. The CDR3 is 17 residues long. CDR3 sequence (DNA): TGTGCCAGCAGCCCGAGACAGGGGACTAGCGGGATCCTTGAGCAGTTCTTC. It codes for CASSPRQGTSGILEQFF.

This chain connects TRBV7-9 to TRBJ2-3; a possible D gene is TRBD2 (5 bases). V was trimmed by 7 bases and J by 10 bases, leaving 21 bases between them. CDR3 size: 14 residues. The V gene's germline CDR1 is SEHNR and CDR2 FQNEAQ (reference sequence). CDR3 in DNA: TGTGCCAGCAACCCCTCCACTTTTGGACTGTCGCAGTATTTT. Its protein is CASNPSTFGLSQYF.

This rearrangement joins TRBV6-1 to TRBJ2-7, with 8 positions matching TRBD1. The germline gives CDR1 MNHNS, CDR2 SASEGT. Germline trimming cut 7 bases from V and 0 bases from J; bases unmatched to any gene: 8. The CDR3 has 15 amino acids. CDR3 residues: CASIMRTGSSYEQYF. In DNA, the CDR3 is TGTGCCAGCATTATGAGGACAGGGAGCTCCTACGAGCAGTACTTC.

This clonotype was found a few times. The chain is built from TRBV11-2 and TRBJ2-7, with a possible D match to TRBD1 (5 bases). The CDR3 totals 13 residues. The V and J ends lost 3 bases and 3 bases respectively, with 9 bases between them. Germline lookup yields CDR1 SGHAT and CDR2 FQNNGV. The CDR3 nucleotides read TGTGCCAGCAGCTTTATCGACAGCTACGAGCAGTACTTC. It yields the protein CASSFIDSYEQYF.

This clonotype was counted only a few times. The chain has TRBV20-1 and TRBJ2-5; 9 bases agree with TRBD2. J lost 4 bases, V lost 1 base, and 7 bases had no gene match. This CDR3 region has 15 residues. Germline CDR1 reads DFQATT; CDR2 reads SNEGSKA (reference sequence). CDR3 region: CSARGMRLAVETQYF. For the CDR3, the DNA is TGCAGTGCTAGAGGCATGAGACTAGCGGTAGAGACCCAGTACTTC.

The V call is TRBV29-1, the J call TRBJ2-5; a possible D gene is TRBD1 (5 bases). Germline lookup yields CDR1 SQVTM and CDR2 ANQGSEA. The CDR3 extends over 12 amino acids. V was shortened by 4 bases and J by 11 bases, with 17 bases between the two germline ends. The CDR3 sequence: CSVAEGALEQYF. CDR3 sequence (DNA): TGCAGCGTTGCCGAAGGGGCTTTAGAGCAGTACTTC.

Ten or more counts support this clonotype. The chain links TRBV5-1 to TRBJ1-2, with TRBD1 as a possible D gene (5 bases). CDR1 is SGHRS and CDR2 is YFSETQ in the germline V gene. Trimming removed 3 bases from V and 6 bases from J, with 12 bases in between. The CDR3 totals 13 residues. The CDR3 protein is CASSWDSNDGYTF. CDR3 in DNA: TGCGCCAGCAGCTGGGACTCAAACGATGGCTACACCTTC.

Turning to this clonotype: Mismatch with germline at one junction end may stem from a read error. The chain recombines TRBV6-5 with TRBJ2-1; TRBD2 matches at 9 bases. CDR3 size: 18 residues. From germline, CDR1 is MNHEY and CDR2 SVGAGI. In nucleotides, the CDR3 is TGTGCCAGCAGTGACTCGCGGGGGGGCCTAGGGTCCTACAATGAGCAGTTCTTC. Encoded protein: CASSDSRGGLGSYNEQFF.

This chain connects TRBV7-2 to TRBJ2-7; no reliable D call. CDR1 and CDR2 (germline): SGHTA, FQGNSA. Trimming took 2 bases from V and 6 from J, leaving 11 bases between them. The CDR3 runs 13 residues. The CDR3 loop reads CASSLSTGGEQYF. DNA of the CDR3: TGTGCCAGCAGCTTATCCACCGGCGGCGAGCAGTACTTC.

The chain has TRBV12-3 or TRBV12-4 and TRBJ1-6; D might be TRBD1 (6 bases). The CDR3 runs 17 residues. V was pared by 5 bases and J by 0 bases, with 14 bases between. CDR3 in amino acids: CASSPTPDSSYNSPLHF. The DNA for the CDR3 is TGTGCCAGCAGTCCGACCCCGGACAGCTCCTATAATTCACCCCTCCACTTT.

This clonotype has only a few counts. The DNA of the CDR3 is TGTGCCAGCAGTTACTCGACTAGCACCTTTCCCACCGGGGAGCTGTTTTTT. Protein: CASSYSTSTFPTGELFF. V and J are TRBV6-5 and TRBJ2-2; 7 bases map to TRBD2. The CDR3 covers 17 residues. Germline CDR1 MNHEY, CDR2 SVGAGI. The J segment lost 4 bases and the V segment lost 0 bases, leaving 8 bases of the junction unmatched.

This clonotype was seen more than once but under ten times. The rearrangement joins TRBV12-3 or TRBV12-4 to TRBJ1-2, with D hard to call. Trimming pared 6 bases from V and 13 bases from J, leaving 15 bases between. The CDR3 sequence is 11 residues long. Here the CDR3 DNA reads TGTGCCAGCAGCGAGAGGGAGGAGCTCACCTTC. Protein product: CASSEREELTF.

As concerns this clonotype: One end of the junction is discordant with germline, which a read error may explain. J is TRBJ2-3 and V is TRBV20-1; 8 nucleotides match TRBD2. Germline CDR1 DFQATT, CDR2 SNEGSKA (reference sequence). The CDR3 contains 16 residues. The CDR3 DNA reads as TGCAGTGCTCACCCCTTACTAGCGGTTAGCACAGGTACGCAGTATTTT. Translated: CSAHPLLAVSTGTQYF.

This rearrangement joins TRBV4-1 to TRBJ2-1; no clear D. Trimming left V 2 bases short and J 9 bases short, with 17 bases between. CDR3 size: 15 residues. CDR1 MGHRA and CDR2 YSYEKL come from the germline V gene. CDR3 region: CASSQSDWRPTEQFF. As DNA, the CDR3 is TGCGCCAGCAGCCAAAGTGATTGGCGCCCCACTGAGCAGTTCTTC.

The chain links TRBV20-1 to TRBJ2-7; D might be TRBD2 (6 bases). CDR1 and CDR2 from the germline V gene are DFQATT and SNEGSKA (reference sequence). This CDR3 comprises 15 residues. V was cut by 0 bases and J by 0 bases, with 12 bases left in between. The CDR3 loop is CSARDHGGNSYEQYF. The CDR3 DNA is TGCAGTGCTAGAGATCACGGAGGGAACTCCTACGAGCAGTACTTC.

The chain links TRBV15 to TRBJ2-7; TRBD2 might be the D (6 bases). V was cut by 3 bases and J by 4 bases, with 16 bases left in between. The CDR3 totals 15 residues. CDR1 is LNHNV, CDR2 YYDKDF, per germline (reference sequence). The CDR3 sequence: CATSRGTTGAYEQYF. Written as DNA, the CDR3 is TGTGCCACCAGCAGGGGAACGACGGGAGCATACGAGCAGTACTTC.

This clonotype turned up a few times. V and J are TRBV4-1 and TRBJ2-7; TRBD1 matches at 12 bases. This CDR3 comprises 18 residues. Germline assignment: CDR1 MGHRA and CDR2 YSYEKL. Trimming cost V 1 base and J 4 bases; bases outside gene matches: 11. CDR3 sequence: CASSQAPSRDRGRYEQYF. CDR3 coding DNA: TGCGCCAGCAGCCAAGCCCCATCACGGGACAGGGGGCGGTACGAGCAGTACTTC.

The chain links TRBV5-5 to TRBJ2-7, with a weak D call TRBD2 (5 bases). V was pared by 6 bases and J by 0 bases, with 13 bases between. The CDR3 is 14 residues long. Germline lookup yields CDR1 SGHKS and CDR2 YYEKEE (reference sequence). This CDR3 reads CASIRTPSSYEQYF. The CDR3 DNA follows: TGTGCCAGCATCAGGACTCCGAGCTCCTACGAGCAGTACTTC. The full variable domain, with the rest looked up from reference TRBV5-5 and TRBJ2-7, is DAGVTQSPTHLIKTRGQQVTLRCSPISGHKSVSWYQQVLGQGPQFIFQYYEKEERGRGNFPDRFSARQFPNYSSELNVNALLLGDSALYLCASIRTPSSYEQYFGPGTRLTVT.

This clonotype occurred many times. The chain recombines TRBV6-5 with TRBJ2-7; D unclear. V lost 9 bases to trimming and J lost 4 bases, with 19 bases between them. The CDR3 is 14 amino acids. Germline loops: CDR1 MNHEY, CDR2 SVGAGI. The CDR3 reads CASSSRPARYEQYF. The DNA for the CDR3 is TGTGCCAGTTCTTCGCGGCCAGCCCGATACGAGCAGTACTTC.

Only a few counts were recorded for this clonotype. The rearrangement uses TRBV2 and TRBJ2-1; D is ambiguous. The V end was cut by 2 bases, the J end by 10 bases, with 15 bases between. Germline CDR1 and CDR2: SNHLY and FYNNEI. CDR3 length: 14 residues. The CDR3 region is CASSETDAFQEQFF. For the CDR3, the DNA is TGTGCCAGCAGTGAAACAGATGCTTTTCAAGAGCAGTTCTTC.

V usage is TRBV10-3 and J usage is TRBJ2-7; possibly TRBD2 for D (5 bases). The CDR3 covers 16 residues. The V end was cut by 3 bases, the J end by 3 bases, with 18 bases between. Germline values: CDR1 ENHRY, CDR2 SYGVKD. The CDR3 region is CAISDDTNGILYEQYF. CDR3 DNA: TGTGCCATCAGTGATGACACTAACGGGATACTCTACGAGCAGTACTTC.

This clonotype showed up just a few times. The rearrangement joins TRBV18 to TRBJ2-5; D gene uncertain. Germline V gene data show CDR1 as KGHSH and CDR2 as LQKENI. The ends were cut back, 3 bases at V and 5 bases at J, with 10 bases in the middle. This CDR3 is built from 13 residues. Here the CDR3 reads CASSPGRHETQYF. CDR3 bases: TGTGCCAGCTCACCCGGAAGGCATGAGACCCAGTACTTC.

In this sample, this clonotype turned up a few times. The V call is TRBV7-9, the J call TRBJ1-2; TRBD1 aligns across 7 bases. The CDR3 covers 14 residues. The V segment lost 4 bases and the J segment 6 bases; nucleotides outside the gene matches: 8. Per germline, CDR1 SEHNR and CDR2 FQNEAQ (reference sequence). CDR3 DNA: TGTGCCAGCAGCTCCGACAGGGTGCCCGATGGCTACACCTTC. This codes for CASSSDRVPDGYTF.

This clonotype was counted a few times. In DNA, the CDR3 is TGCAGTGCTAGAGCAATAATCCGGGACAGGCAGGAGACCCAGTACTTC. Translated: CSARAIIRDRQETQYF. The chain combines TRBV20-1 with TRBJ2-4, with 8 nucleotides matching TRBD1. The end of the DNA fits TRBJ2-5 better, so the J call may be wrong. Germline V gene sequence: CDR1 DFQATT, CDR2 SNEGSKA (reference sequence). This CDR3 has 16 amino acids.

CDR3 region: CASSSDGVETQYF. The DNA for the CDR3 is TGCGCCAGCAGCTCAGACGGGGTAGAGACCCAGTACTTC. The chain combines TRBV5-1 with TRBJ2-5; D is perhaps TRBD2 (5 bases). Germline V CDR1 and CDR2: SGHRS, YFSETQ. Between the trimmed V and J ends, which lost 3 bases and 4 bases, there was a span of 10 bases. This CDR3 is 13 amino acids long.

This chain links TRBV18 with TRBJ2-5, with 7 bases aligning to TRBD2. This CDR3 is built from 16 residues. Germline lookup yields CDR1 KGHSH and CDR2 LQKENI. The junction had 9 bases not matched to a gene; V was cut back by 2 bases and J by 3 bases. CDR3 DNA: TGTGCCAGCTCACCAACGGCAGGACTAGGGAAAGAGACCCAGTACTTC. It encodes CASSPTAGLGKETQYF. Combining the CDR3 with reference TRBV18 and TRBJ2-5 gives the whole variable domain NAGVMQNPRHLVRRRGQEARLRCSPMKGHSHVYWYRQLPEEGLKFMVYLQKENIIDESGMPKERFSAEFPKEGPSILRIQQVVRGDSAAYFCASSPTAGLGKETQYFGPGTRLLVL.